These 26 T cell receptor beta chains were all obtained from the same sample, sequenced in a study of blood T cell repertoires in COVID-19. Repertoires were generated with immunoSEQ multiplex PCR, while TCRdb's copy carries only in-frame clones and drops some. The sample contains 150,000 to 200,000 clones, over 70% of which appear only once. The sequenced sample consisted of PBMCs or T cells enriched from blood (not recorded which). The receptor source for this set is a woman aged 55 to 70 who had recovered from COVID-19.

The rearrangement uses TRBV5-5 and TRBJ2-5; TRBD1 agrees at 7 bases. CDR1 is SGHKS, CDR2 YYEKEE, per germline (reference sequence). The CDR3 sequence is 14 residues long. The V and J ends lost 2 bases and 1 base, in that order; junction bases with no gene match: 2. The DNA of the CDR3 is TGTGCCAGCAGCTTTACAGGGGCCCAAGAGACCCAGTACTTC. Its translation: CASSFTGAQETQYF.

The chain couples TRBV3-1 (or the pseudogene TRBV3-2) to TRBJ1-1; TRBD1 is a possible D gene (5 bases). V was trimmed by 1 base and J by 8 bases, leaving 8 bases between them. Germline V lookup: CDR1 LGHDT, CDR2 YNNKEL (reference sequence). CDR3 length: 12 residues. The CDR3 loop is CASSQAQAEAFF. The CDR3 nucleotides are TGTGCCAGCAGCCAAGCACAGGCCGAAGCTTTCTTT.

This chain links TRBV27 with TRBJ1-1; possibly TRBD1 for D (5 bases). The CDR3 sequence is 13 residues long. Germline V gene sequence: CDR1 MNHEY, CDR2 SMNVEV (reference sequence). Trimming removed 3 bases from V and 5 bases from J, with 10 bases in between. The CDR3 loop reads CASSFQGETEAFF. CDR3 nucleotide sequence: TGTGCCAGCAGTTTTCAGGGTGAAACTGAAGCTTTCTTT.

This clone has just a few counts. The chain recombines TRBV12-5 with TRBJ2-3; TRBD1 agrees at 10 bases. Germline V gene sequence: CDR1 LGHNT, CDR2 FRNRAP. The CDR3 is 13 amino acids. As DNA, the CDR3 is TGTGCCGGAGGGACAGGGGGCACAGATACGCAGTATTTT. Amino acids: CAGGTGGTDTQYF.

The V and J genes are TRBV6-4 and TRBJ2-1, with D possibly TRBD1 on 5 matching bases. Trimming removed 3 bases at V and 10 bases at J, with 13 bases between. There are 13 residues in the CDR3. CDR1 and CDR2 from the germline V gene are MRHNA and SNTAGT. The CDR3 DNA reads TGTGCCAGCAGTGAGTCATCCTCAGGGGAGCAGTTCTTC. Translated: CASSESSSGEQFF.

The rearrangement uses TRBV18 and TRBJ1-2; D remains unclear. CDR1 and CDR2 from the germline V gene are KGHSH and LQKENI. Trimming removed 6 bases from V and 2 bases from J, with 13 bases in between. CDR3 size: 14 residues. The CDR3 protein is CASSPTAQNYGYTF. The CDR3 region has the DNA TGTGCCAGCTCTCCCACAGCCCAAAACTATGGCTACACCTTC.

The chain carries TRBV2 and TRBJ2-2; perhaps TRBD2 as D (6 bases). CDR1 SNHLY and CDR2 FYNNEI come from the germline V gene. The germline V and J ends were trimmed by 7 bases and 6 bases, with 18 bases remaining between them. This CDR3 contains 15 residues. The CDR3 region is CASTLDSEGAGELFF. CDR3 nucleotides: TGTGCCAGCACCTTGGACTCGGAGGGTGCCGGGGAGCTGTTTTTT.

V gene TRBV29-1 combines with J gene TRBJ2-1; 8 bases fit TRBD1. V lost 5 bases, J lost 1 base, and 4 bases stayed unmatched. The CDR3 spans 14 residues. Germline CDR1 SQVTM, CDR2 ANQGSEA. This CDR3 reads CSVNRGRSYNEQFF. CDR3 bases: TGCAGCGTTAACAGGGGGAGGTCCTACAATGAGCAGTTCTTC.

This clone has only one observation. The CDR3 loop is CASSPGAGGPRNEQFF. DNA of the CDR3: TGTGCCAGCTCACCAGGGGCGGGAGGTCCTCGAAATGAGCAGTTCTTC. V is TRBV18 and J is TRBJ2-1, with 8 bases fitting TRBD2. The CDR3 runs to 16 residues. V was clipped by 2 bases and J by 7 bases; unmatched bases: 10. Germline V gene lookup returns CDR1 KGHSH and CDR2 LQKENI.

The V gene is TRBV27, the J gene TRBJ1-1; D possibly corresponds to TRBD1 (6 bases). Germline CDR1 reads MNHEY; CDR2 reads SMNVEV (reference sequence). There are 15 residues in the CDR3. V was shortened by 6 bases and J by 6 bases, with 20 bases between the two germline ends. The CDR3 spells CASRTADRFSAEAFF. The CDR3 DNA reads TGTGCCAGCAGAACCGCTGACAGGTTCAGCGCTGAAGCTTTCTTT.

DNA for the CDR3: TGTGCCAGCAGCGGGAGGAGAAGTGAGCAGTTCTTC. Its translation: CASSGRRSEQFF. The chain has TRBV5-6 and TRBJ2-1, with D maybe TRBD2 (6 bases). Germline CDR1 SGHDT, CDR2 YYEEEE. The CDR3 extends over 12 amino acids. V shed 4 bases and J shed 9 bases, with 11 bases lying between them.

This rearrangement joins TRBV10-3 to TRBJ2-7, with 12 bases identical to TRBD2. V was clipped by 0 bases and J by 4 bases; unmatched bases: 7. This CDR3 contains 17 residues. Germline V lookup: CDR1 ENHRY, CDR2 SYGVKD. The CDR3 spells CAISESKTSGRLYEQYF. The CDR3 DNA reads as TGTGCCATCAGTGAGTCAAAGACTAGCGGGAGATTGTACGAGCAGTACTTC.

This clone occurred a few times. V gene TRBV27 combines with J gene TRBJ1-4; the match to TRBD1 covers 7 bases. V shed 2 bases and J 7 bases; nucleotides not matched to a gene: 7. CDR3 length: 15 residues. CDR1 is MNHEY, CDR2 SMNVEV, per germline (reference sequence). CDR3 in DNA: TGTGCCAGCAGTTTACACAGGGGATCGTTTGAAAAACTGTTTTTT. It specifies CASSLHRGSFEKLFF.

The rearrangement joins TRBV29-1 to TRBJ2-7; TRBD1 matches at 9 bases. The V segment lost 6 bases and the J segment 2 bases; nucleotides outside the gene matches: 8. This CDR3 has 14 residues. The germline CDR1 and CDR2 sequences are SQVTM and ANQGSEA. The CDR3 reads CSVASGQGAYEQYF. The CDR3 bases are TGCAGCGTAGCTTCGGGACAGGGCGCCTACGAGCAGTACTTC.

V usage is TRBV30 and J usage is TRBJ1-1, with D perhaps TRBD1 (5 bases). This CDR3 is built from 14 residues. CDR1 and CDR2 from the germline V gene are GTSNPN and SVGIG (reference sequence). The germline V and J ends were trimmed by 3 bases and 5 bases, with 16 bases remaining between them. CDR3 sequence reads: CAWSLGGFGTEAFF. CDR3 DNA: TGTGCCTGGAGCCTGGGGGGGTTTGGGACTGAAGCTTTCTTT. Drawing the rest from reference TRBV30 and TRBJ1-1, the complete variable domain is SQTIHQWPATLVQPVGSPLSLECTVEGTSNPNLYWYRQAAGRGLQLLFYSVGIGQISSEVPQNLSASRPQDRQFILSSKKLLLSDSGFYLCAWSLGGFGTEAFFGQGTRLTVV.

The rearrangement joins TRBV5-5 to TRBJ2-5; D perhaps matches TRBD2 (5 bases). Germline-derived CDR1 and CDR2 are SGHKS and YYEKEE (reference sequence). V was shortened by 5 bases and J by 2 bases, with 10 bases between the two germline ends. This CDR3 spans 13 amino acids. CDR3 coding DNA: TGTGCCAGCAGTCTACTAGGTCAAGAGACCCAGTACTTC. Translation gives CASSLLGQETQYF.

V usage is TRBV2 and J usage is TRBJ1-4; 7 bases fit TRBD1. Germline-derived CDR1 and CDR2 are SNHLY and FYNNEI. The CDR3 consists of 15 residues. V trimming: 6 bases; J trimming: 3 bases; junction bases outside the gene matches: 7. In DNA form, the CDR3 reads TGTGCCAGCAGCGAGGGGGCGACACCTAATGAAAAACTGTTTTTT. It is translated as CASSEGATPNEKLFF.

The chain is built from TRBV28 and TRBJ2-7; 8 bases line up with TRBD1. V lost 4 bases and J lost 3; bases outside the gene matches: 20. The germline gives CDR1 MDHEN, CDR2 SYDVKM. This CDR3 spans 19 amino acids. Here the CDR3 reads CASSSAGTGGTSSIYEQYF. The CDR3 region has the DNA TGTGCCAGCAGTTCCGCTGGGACAGGAGGAACTAGCAGCATCTACGAGCAGTACTTC.

This clone was recorded only once. V usage is TRBV27 and J usage is TRBJ2-1; D is perhaps TRBD1 (5 bases). This CDR3 has 14 amino acids. From germline, CDR1 is MNHEY and CDR2 SMNVEV (reference sequence). V lost 4 bases to trimming and J lost 6 bases, with 13 bases between them. DNA for the CDR3: TGTGCCAGCAGTTATCTAGATGGGGCCAATGAGCAGTTCTTC. It translates to CASSYLDGANEQFF.

The rearrangement joins TRBV2 to TRBJ1-2, with 9 bases identical to TRBD1. The J segment lost 4 bases and the V segment lost 8 bases, leaving 11 bases of the junction unmatched. The CDR3 runs 15 residues. CDR1 is SNHLY and CDR2 is FYNNEI in the germline V gene. This chain's CDR3 is CASQLGGQGTYGYTF. DNA of the CDR3: TGTGCCAGCCAGCTGGGGGGACAGGGAACCTATGGCTACACCTTC.

V usage is TRBV15 and J usage is TRBJ1-2; D unresolved. Germline V gives CDR1 LNHNV, CDR2 YYDKDF (reference sequence). With 5 bases removed from V and 6 bases from J, the gap between germline ends came to 22 bases. This CDR3 has 16 amino acids. CDR3 nucleotides: TGTGCCACCAGCTGGAGCGCGGCAGCAACCTCTAATGGCTACACCTTC. Translating gives CATSWSAAATSNGYTF.

The rearrangement links TRBV9 to TRBJ1-1, with D perhaps matching TRBD1 (5 bases). Looked up from germline, CDR1 is SGDLS and CDR2 is YYNGEE. The V end was cut by 4 bases, the J end by 5 bases, with 9 bases between. The CDR3 length is 12 residues. The CDR3 sequence: CASSSPGTEAFF. The CDR3, as DNA: TGTGCCAGCAGCTCACCAGGGACTGAAGCTTTCTTT.

CDR3 in DNA: TGTGCCAGCAGTAAGGGGACAGGGGTCGCCGGGGAGCTGTTTTTT. Protein: CASSKGTGVAGELFF. V usage is TRBV2 and J usage is TRBJ2-2, with 10 nucleotides matching TRBD1. The germline V gene encodes CDR1 SNHLY and CDR2 FYNNEI. The CDR3 contains 15 residues. After removal of 5 bases from V and 6 bases from J, the junction contained 6 bases not matched to a gene.

This clone occurred a few times. V is TRBV2 and J is TRBJ1-5, with D tentatively TRBD1 (6 bases). Trimming cost V 2 bases and J 1 base, with 27 bases left between them. Germline V CDR1 and CDR2: SNHLY, FYNNEI. The CDR3 loop spans 21 amino acids. CDR3 sequence: CASSELGMGAGGIYSNQPQHF. The CDR3, as DNA: TGTGCCAGCAGTGAATTAGGAATGGGGGCCGGGGGGATATACAGCAATCAGCCCCAGCATTTT.

The chain employs TRBV20-1 and TRBJ2-1; TRBD2 matches 9 bases. The CDR3 runs 17 residues. From germline, CDR1 is DFQATT and CDR2 SNEGSKA (reference sequence). With V trimmed by 3 bases and J by 0 bases, 9 bases remained unmatched. In DNA, the CDR3 is TGCAGTGCTAGTCAAGCGGGGGGCGGTAGCTCCTACAATGAGCAGTTCTTC. This codes for CSASQAGGGSSYNEQFF.

The chain links TRBV5-1 to TRBJ2-7; D may be TRBD2 (6 bases). The CDR3 runs 14 residues. The germline CDR1 and CDR2 sequences are SGHRS and YFSETQ. V shed 1 base and J shed 5 bases, with 13 bases lying between them. The CDR3 DNA reads as TGCGCCAGCAGCTTGATCTCCGGGAGCGACGAGCAGTACTTC. Its translation is CASSLISGSDEQYF.